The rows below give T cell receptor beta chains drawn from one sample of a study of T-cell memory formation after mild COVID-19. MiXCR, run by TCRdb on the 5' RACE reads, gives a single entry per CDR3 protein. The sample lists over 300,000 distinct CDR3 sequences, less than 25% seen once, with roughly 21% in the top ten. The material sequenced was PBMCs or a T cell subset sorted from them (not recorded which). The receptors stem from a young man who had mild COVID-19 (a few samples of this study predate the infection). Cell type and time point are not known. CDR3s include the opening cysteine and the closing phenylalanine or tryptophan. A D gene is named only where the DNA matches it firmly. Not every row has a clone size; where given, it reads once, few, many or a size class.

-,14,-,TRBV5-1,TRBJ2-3,CASSLSRGGDTQYF,TGCGCCAGCAGCTTGTCCAGGGGGGGTGATACGCAGTATTTT
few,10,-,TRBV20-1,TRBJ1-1,CSATQNEAFF,TGCAGTGCTACCCAAAATGAAGCTTTCTTT
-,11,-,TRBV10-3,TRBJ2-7,CATANNYEQYF,TGTGCCACCGCCAACAACTACGAGCAGTACTTC
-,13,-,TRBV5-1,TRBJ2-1,CASSLVRENEQFF,TGCGCCAGCAGCTTGGTCAGGGAGAATGAGCAGTTCTTC
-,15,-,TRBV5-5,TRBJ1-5,CASSLGWGGDQPQHF,TGTGCCAGCAGCTTGGGGTGGGGAGGGGATCAGCCCCAGCATTTT
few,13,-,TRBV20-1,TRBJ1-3,CSALGQGRGTIYF,TGCAGTGCTCTTGGGCAGGGCCGGGGCACCATATATTTT
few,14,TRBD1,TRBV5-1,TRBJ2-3,CASTEGQPTDTQYF,TGCGCCAGCACCGAGGGACAGCCCACAGATACGCAGTATTTT
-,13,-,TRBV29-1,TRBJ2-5,CSVEGGGRKTQYF,TGCAGCGTTGAAGGGGGGGGCAGGAAGACCCAGTACTTC
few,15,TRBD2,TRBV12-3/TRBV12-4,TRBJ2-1,CASSTPGGGSNEQFF,TGTGCCAGCAGTACCCCGGGCGGGGGGTCGAATGAGCAGTTCTTC
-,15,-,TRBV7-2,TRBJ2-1,CASSQRSSSYNEQFF,TGTGCCAGCAGCCAGCGGTCTAGCTCCTACAATGAGCAGTTCTTC
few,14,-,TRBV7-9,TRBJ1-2,CASSFRRESYGYTF,TGTGCCAGCAGCTTTCGCCGGGAAAGCTATGGCTACACCTTC
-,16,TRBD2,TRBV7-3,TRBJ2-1,CASSPMASGGYNEQFF,TGTGCCAGCAGCCCCATGGCTAGCGGGGGGTACAATGAGCAGTTCTTC
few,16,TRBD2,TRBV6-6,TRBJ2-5,CASSTPGGQFQETQYF,TGTGCCAGCAGTACCCCGGGGGGGCAGTTCCAAGAGACCCAGTACTTC
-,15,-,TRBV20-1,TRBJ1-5,CSARPPGARDQPQHF,TGCAGTGCTAGGCCCCCCGGGGCCCGCGATCAGCCCCAGCATTTT
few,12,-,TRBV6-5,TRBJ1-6,CASRRYNSPLHF,TGTGCCAGCAGACGGTATAATTCACCCCTCCACTTT
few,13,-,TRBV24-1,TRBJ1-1,CATSDLQGPEAFF,TGTGCCACCAGTGATTTGCAGGGCCCTGAAGCTTTCTTT
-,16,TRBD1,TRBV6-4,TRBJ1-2,CASSDSPDRVYYGYTF,TGTGCCAGCAGTGACTCCCCGGACAGGGTCTACTATGGCTACACCTTC
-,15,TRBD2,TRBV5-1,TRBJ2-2,CASSRGAGGSGELFF,TGCGCCAGCAGCCGCGGCGCGGGGGGTTCCGGGGAGCTGTTTTTT
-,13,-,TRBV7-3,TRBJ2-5,CASSLSSRETQYF,TGTGCCAGCAGCTTATCATCGCGAGAGACCCAGTACTTC
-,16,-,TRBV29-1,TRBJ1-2,CSVEASPGAGEHGYTF,TGCAGCGTTGAGGCTTCCCCCGGGGCGGGAGAGCATGGCTACACCTTC
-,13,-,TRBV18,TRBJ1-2,CASSPPNNYGYTF,TGTGCCAGCTCACCCCCTAATAACTATGGCTACACCTTC
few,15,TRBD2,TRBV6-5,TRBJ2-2,CASSYTTSDTGELFF,TGTGCCAGCAGTTACACGACTAGCGACACCGGGGAGCTGTTTTTT
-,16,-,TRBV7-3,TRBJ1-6,CASSLSPSGTESPLHF,TGTGCCAGCAGCTTAAGCCCGTCAGGGACTGAGTCACCCCTCCACTTT
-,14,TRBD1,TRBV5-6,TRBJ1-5,CASSLGQGRIPQHF,TGTGCCAGCAGCTTAGGACAGGGGCGTATCCCCCAGCATTTT
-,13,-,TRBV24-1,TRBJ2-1,CATSDFQGNEQFF,TGTGCCACCAGTGATTTCCAGGGCAATGAGCAGTTCTTC
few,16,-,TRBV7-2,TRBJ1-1,CASSVRPTPLNTEAFF,TGTGCCAGCAGCGTCCGACCCACCCCCTTAAACACTGAAGCTTTCTTT
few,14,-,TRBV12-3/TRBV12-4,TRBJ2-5,CASSPIILDGTQYF,TGTGCCAGCAGTCCCATTATCCTAGATGGGACCCAGTACTTC
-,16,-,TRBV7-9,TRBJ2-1,CASSSDLGSLYNEQFF,TGTGCCAGCAGCTCTGATCTAGGATCCCTTTACAATGAGCAGTTCTTC
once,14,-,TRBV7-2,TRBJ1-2,CASSSRTAHYGYTF,TGTGCCAGCAGCTCGAGGACAGCTCACTATGGCTACACCTTC
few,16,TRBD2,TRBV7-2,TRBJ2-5,CASSLEGTSGGQTQYF,TGTGCCAGCAGCTTAGAGGGGACTAGCGGGGGACAGACCCAGTACTTC
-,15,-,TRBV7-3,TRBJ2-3,CASSSWASPADTQYF,TGTGCCAGCAGCTCCTGGGCAAGTCCAGCAGATACGCAGTATTTT
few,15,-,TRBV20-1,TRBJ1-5,CSARVGQVGNQPQHF,TGCAGTGCTAGAGTTGGGCAGGTGGGAAATCAGCCCCAGCATTTT
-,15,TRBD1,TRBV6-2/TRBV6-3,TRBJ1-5,CASRDGQGWEQPQHF,TGTGCCAGCAGGGACGGACAGGGGTGGGAGCAGCCCCAGCATTTT
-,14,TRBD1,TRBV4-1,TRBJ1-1,CASRRGQENTEAFF,TGCGCCAGCAGACGCGGACAGGAGAACACTGAAGCTTTCTTT
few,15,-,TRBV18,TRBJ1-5,CASSPRGALGWPQHF,TGTGCCAGCTCACCACGGGGAGCCCTGGGGTGGCCCCAGCATTTT
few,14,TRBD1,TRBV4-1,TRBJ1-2,CASSQRQGDYGYTF,TGCGCCAGCAGCCAAAGACAGGGGGATTATGGCTACACCTTC
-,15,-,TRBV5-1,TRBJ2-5,CASSFLRGGDETQYF,TGCGCCAGCAGCTTCCTCCGCGGCGGGGATGAGACCCAGTACTTC
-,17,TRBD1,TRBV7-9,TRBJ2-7,CASSSRTGGITTYEQYF,TGTGCCAGCAGCTCCCGGACAGGGGGCATTACTACCTACGAGCAGTACTTC
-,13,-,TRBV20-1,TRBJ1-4,CSARRERREKLFF,TGCAGTGCTAGAAGGGAGAGACGGGAAAAACTGTTTTTT
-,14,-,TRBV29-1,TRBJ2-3,CSVEGGRGTDTQYF,TGCAGCGTTGAGGGGGGTCGGGGCACAGATACGCAGTATTTT
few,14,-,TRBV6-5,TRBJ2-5,CASSTLTGGETQYF,TGTGCCAGCAGCACGTTAACTGGCGGGGAGACCCAGTACTTC
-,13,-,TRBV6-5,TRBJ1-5,CASSYEGGQPQHF,TGTGCCAGCAGTTACGAGGGGGGTCAGCCCCAGCATTTT
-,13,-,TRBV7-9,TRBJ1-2,CASSLTGPKGYTF,TGTGCCAGCAGCTTAACCGGGCCGAAGGGCTACACCTTC
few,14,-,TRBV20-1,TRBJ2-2,CSARDLKRPGELFF,TGCAGTGCTAGAGATCTGAAGCGGCCCGGGGAGCTGTTTTTT
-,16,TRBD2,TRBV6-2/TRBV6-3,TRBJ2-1,CASRRLAGATANEQFF,TGTGCCAGCAGGAGACTAGCGGGGGCCACGGCCAATGAGCAGTTCTTC
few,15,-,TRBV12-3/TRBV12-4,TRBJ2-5,CASSRSSGSSETQYF,TGTGCCAGCAGTAGGTCGTCGGGTAGTTCAGAGACCCAGTACTTC
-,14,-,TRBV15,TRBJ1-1,CATSRGRGNTEAFF,TGTGCCACCAGCAGAGGCAGGGGGAACACTGAAGCTTTCTTT
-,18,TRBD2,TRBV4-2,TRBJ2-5,CASSQDPLAGGLQETQYF,TGTGCCAGCAGCCAAGACCCCCTAGCGGGGGGGCTCCAAGAGACCCAGTACTTC
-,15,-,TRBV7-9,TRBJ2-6,CASSNYGGEANVLTF,TGTGCCAGCAGCAATTACGGGGGTGAAGCCAACGTCCTGACTTTC
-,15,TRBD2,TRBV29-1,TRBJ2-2,CSVEVSRGGAGELFF,TGCAGCGTTGAAGTCTCGCGGGGGGGCGCCGGGGAGCTGTTTTTT
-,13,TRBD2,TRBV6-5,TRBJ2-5,CASSDRAGGTQYF,TGTGCCAGCAGTGACCGCGCGGGAGGGACCCAGTACTTC
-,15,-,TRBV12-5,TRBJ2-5,CASGYHVSGQETQYF,TGTGCTAGTGGTTATCACGTCTCAGGGCAAGAGACCCAGTACTTC
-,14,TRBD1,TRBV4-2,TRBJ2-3,CASSQPTGADTQYF,TGTGCCAGCAGCCAACCGACAGGGGCAGATACGCAGTATTTT